This T cell receptor (beta chain) comes out of a study of blood T cells in healthy people across ages. Study conclusions and caveats: It was held that the diversity estimates obtained from one million T cells were underestimates. A greater number of naive CD4+ cells and higher diversity distinguished long-lived donors from aged donors.

Germline CDR1 SGHAT, CDR2 FQDESV (reference sequence). The CDR3 is made up of 15 amino acids. Trimming cost V 3 bases and J 4 bases; bases outside gene matches: 4. Using a J-beta primer mix together with a sample-barcoded 5' primer, a second PCR was run for roughly 7 to 12 cycles. Carrying 12 random nucleotides, a template-switch adaptor labeled each individual cDNA molecule. MiXCR was run by TCRdb on the 5' RACE reads, yielding one entry per CDR3 protein. The table has under 1,000,000 distinct CDR3 sequences, less than 60% seen once; the top ten hold around 18%. Isolation per sample recovered at least 6 million PBMCs. This clonotype came up many times. As yet, its antigen is unknown.

This clonotype originated in a man older than 75 in good health. Material: blood. The chain joins TRBV11-1 to TRBJ2-1; 9 nucleotides agree with TRBD2. DNA of the CDR3: TGTGCCAGCAGCTTTAGCGGGGGCTCGTACAATGAGCAGTTCTTC. Encoded protein: CASSFSGGSYNEQFF.